Given below is one T cell receptor (beta chain) in context. Its antigen is still unknown. V was clipped by 4 bases and J by 9 bases, with 22 bases between them. The CDR3 runs to 15 residues. The data were obtained in a study of tumor and adjacent non-tumor tissue in lung cancer. As for the study in general: Samples averaged about 4.2 million productive TCRbeta reads each. Points from the study as a whole: Tumor TCR diversity, when higher, was linked to shorter survival.

A modified ARM-PCR protocol with three rounds of nested PCR amplified TCRbeta. TCRdb reprocessed the multiplex PCR reads via MiXCR and lists one record per CDR3 protein. The sample includes 90,000 to 100,000 distinct CDR3 sequences, 80% of them seen just once. RNA was extracted from bulk tissue without any cell sorting. The normal lung tissue was taken more than 3 cm from the tumor edge. V and J are TRBV12-3 or TRBV12-4 and TRBJ2-7, with D possibly being TRBD2 (5 bases). The sequence was obtained from a man between 60 and 70 years old with small cell lung cancer. Sequenced material: distant non-tumor lung tissue. CDR3: CASSSSLRGSHVQYF. The CDR3 DNA reads as TGTGCCAGCAGTTCGTCCCTTCGCGGGTCCCACGTGCAGTACTTC.